This TCR beta chain was recorded in a study of glioma-infiltrating T cells after dendritic cell vaccination. The CDR3 totals 14 residues. Germline lookup yields CDR1 SQVTM and CDR2 ANQGSEA. The V and J ends lost 3 bases and 0 bases, in that order; junction bases with no gene match: 5. In its sample, this clone was seen once. Here immunoSEQ multiplex PCR was the method, and the copy in TCRdb shows in-frame clones only, minus some. The sample lists tens of thousands of clones, about 81% occurring once. The sequences come from blood, collected before dendritic cell vaccination. The receptor's source is a human donor with glioblastoma. The chain couples TRBV29-1 to TRBJ2-7; 7 bases line up with TRBD1. In nucleotides, the CDR3 is TGCAGCGTTGAGGGGACAGTCGACTCCTACGAGCAGTACTTC. This encodes CSVEGTVDSYEQYF.